This T cell receptor beta chain came from a study of cytomegalovirus exposure and HLA in healthy donors. In the study overall: The study placed about four fifths of its approximately 380 genotyped donors in the Caucasian-associated ancestry cluster.

The CDR3 sequence is 14 residues long. Germline-derived CDR1 and CDR2 are KGHSH and LQKENI. V lost 6 bases and J 3 bases, leaving 12 bases between the germline ends. Note on this clone: The antigen is undetermined.

Findings of the study overall: It emerged from a later analysis that several of the most significant clusters appeared to be linked to common viral pathogens. It was reported that the classifier diagnosed cytomegalovirus status with high specificity and sensitivity in both the original and validation cohorts.

PCR involved 60 Vbeta and 13 Jbeta primers. Generated by immunoSEQ multiplex PCR, the TCRdb table keeps only in-frame clones and is missing some. The repertoire holds roughly 99,000 clones, with approximately 79% as singletons. J is TRBJ1-5 and V is TRBV18, with D possibly matching TRBD1 (5 bases). Specimen: PBMCs. The clonotype comes from a woman between 40 and 50 years old in good health and CMV-seropositive. Here the CDR3 DNA reads TGTGCCAGCTCCCGAGGGGAGGTCAATCAGCCCCAGCATTTT. It is translated as CASSRGEVNQPQHF.